This T cell receptor (beta chain) was profiled in a study of T cells in Graves' hyperthyroidism and ophthalmopathy. Study context: Peripheral blood collection took place at initial diagnosis, before any treatment.

This clonotype was counted ten times or more. As yet, its antigen is unknown. Findings and limits, study-wide: Through a model of 13 V-J features, ophthalmopathy was separated from stable hyperthyroidism.

It was considered stable Graves' hyperthyroidism when ophthalmopathy did not progress within 18 months. The CDR3 has 13 residues. Trimming cost V 1 base and J 6 bases, with 6 bases left between them. Germline CDR1 is LNHNV and CDR2 is YYDKDF (reference sequence). RNA transcripts served as the template for amplifying TCR beta CDR3 regions. With the HTBI primer set, the TCR CDR3 went through a first round of RT-PCR. TCRdb re-derived calls from the multiplex PCR reads in MiXCR, one entry per CDR3 protein. The sample yields approximately 400,000 distinct CDR3 sequences, around a sixth seen once. This chain connects TRBV15 to TRBJ1-4; possibly TRBD1 for D (5 bases). This receptor was obtained from a woman between 18 and 30 years old with Graves' hyperthyroidism. Sequenced: blood. The CDR3 coding sequence is TGTGCCACCAGCAGAGGCAGGGATGAAAAACTGTTTTTT. It codes for CATSRGRDEKLFF.